This is a list of T cell receptor beta chains from one sample in a study of blood T cell repertoires in COVID-19. TCRdb's table, derived via immunoSEQ multiplex PCR, lists solely in-frame clones and lacks some. The sample holds hundreds of thousands of clones, 75% to 90% seen once. Sequenced: PBMCs or T cells enriched from blood (not recorded which). The receptors shown here come from a man in his fifties or sixties who had recovered from COVID-19. The CDR3 runs from the conserved cysteine through the conserved F or W. Fields, in order: CDR3 protein, J gene, V gene, CDR3 length.

cdr3_aa: CASSYSAAAGKNIQYF
j_call: TRBJ2-4
v_call: TRBV6-5
cdr3_length: 16

cdr3_aa: CASSLRGVNIQYF
j_call: TRBJ2-4
v_call: TRBV5-6
cdr3_length: 13

cdr3_aa: CASSLVWAGSTDTQYF
j_call: TRBJ2-3
v_call: TRBV5-5
cdr3_length: 16

cdr3_aa: CASSPLEPYSDGYTF
j_call: TRBJ1-2
v_call: TRBV14
cdr3_length: 15

cdr3_aa: CAISRLAGDGDTQYF
j_call: TRBJ2-3
v_call: TRBV10-3
cdr3_length: 15

cdr3_aa: CASSLSGLLGGHSNQPQHF
j_call: TRBJ1-5
v_call: TRBV27
cdr3_length: 19

cdr3_aa: CASRGGVSGSGYTF
j_call: TRBJ1-2
v_call: TRBV28
cdr3_length: 14

cdr3_aa: CASSRLNAREKLFF
j_call: TRBJ1-4
v_call: TRBV28
cdr3_length: 14

cdr3_aa: CASSIDPGAGANVLTF
j_call: TRBJ2-6
v_call: TRBV19
cdr3_length: 16

cdr3_aa: CASSPYGSGNTIYF
j_call: TRBJ1-3
v_call: TRBV18
cdr3_length: 14

cdr3_aa: CASSPDSYGYTF
j_call: TRBJ1-2
v_call: TRBV28
cdr3_length: 12

cdr3_aa: CASSRGQGEETQYF
j_call: TRBJ2-5
v_call: TRBV7-9
cdr3_length: 14

cdr3_aa: CASSALGGTDTQYF
j_call: TRBJ2-3
v_call: TRBV10-2
cdr3_length: 14

cdr3_aa: CAIKEGYEQYF
j_call: TRBJ2-7
v_call: TRBV11-2
cdr3_length: 11

cdr3_aa: CASSSGQIQETQYF
j_call: TRBJ2-5
v_call: TRBV5-6
cdr3_length: 14

cdr3_aa: CASSRLAGGHYEQYF
j_call: TRBJ2-7
v_call: TRBV7-6
cdr3_length: 15

cdr3_aa: CASTPTGDNSPLHF
j_call: TRBJ1-6
v_call: TRBV18
cdr3_length: 14

cdr3_aa: CASSHLAGDNEQFF
j_call: TRBJ2-1
v_call: TRBV3-1/TRBV3-2
cdr3_length: 14

cdr3_aa: CASSLTGDFYNEQFF
j_call: TRBJ2-1
v_call: TRBV7-6
cdr3_length: 15

cdr3_aa: CASSLFPLRVSNQPQHF
j_call: TRBJ1-5
v_call: TRBV28
cdr3_length: 17

cdr3_aa: CASSLRELRQETQYF
j_call: TRBJ2-5
v_call: TRBV7-8
cdr3_length: 15

cdr3_aa: CASSLRQLAHTQYF
j_call: TRBJ2-3
v_call: TRBV5-1
cdr3_length: 14

cdr3_aa: CASSLTPDRPNEKLFF
j_call: TRBJ1-4
v_call: TRBV7-9
cdr3_length: 16

cdr3_aa: CASHPGGSSYNEQFF
j_call: TRBJ2-1
v_call: TRBV4-1
cdr3_length: 15

cdr3_aa: CASSPARTRGYNEQFF
j_call: TRBJ2-1
v_call: TRBV5-1
cdr3_length: 16

cdr3_aa: CASSTGTGLNTEAFF
j_call: TRBJ1-1
v_call: TRBV5-4
cdr3_length: 15

cdr3_aa: CASRLAGFTEAFF
j_call: TRBJ1-1
v_call: TRBV6-5
cdr3_length: 13

cdr3_aa: CSASSLDSGAYNEQFF
j_call: TRBJ2-1
v_call: TRBV20-1
cdr3_length: 16